This T cell receptor (beta chain) was captured by sequencing in a study of cytomegalovirus exposure and HLA in healthy donors. The CDR3 is 14 residues long. CDR1 is MNHEY and CDR2 is SVGAGI in the germline V gene. V was cut by 6 bases and J by 2 bases, with 13 bases left in between. The PCR was carried out with 60 Vbeta primers and 13 Jbeta primers. Some clones are missing from TCRdb's copy, which holds only in-frame ones; the method was immunoSEQ multiplex PCR. The ten top clones account for 0.58%, within a sample of 75,000 to 85,000 clones. Sequenced sample: PBMCs. The rearrangement joins TRBV6-5 to TRBJ1-1, with D unresolved. The receptor was derived from a man aged 45-65 years in good health and CMV-seronegative. CDR3 in amino acids: CASSFRTANTEAFF. Written as DNA, the CDR3 is TGTGCCAGCAGCTTCCGAACAGCTAACACTGAAGCTTTCTTT.